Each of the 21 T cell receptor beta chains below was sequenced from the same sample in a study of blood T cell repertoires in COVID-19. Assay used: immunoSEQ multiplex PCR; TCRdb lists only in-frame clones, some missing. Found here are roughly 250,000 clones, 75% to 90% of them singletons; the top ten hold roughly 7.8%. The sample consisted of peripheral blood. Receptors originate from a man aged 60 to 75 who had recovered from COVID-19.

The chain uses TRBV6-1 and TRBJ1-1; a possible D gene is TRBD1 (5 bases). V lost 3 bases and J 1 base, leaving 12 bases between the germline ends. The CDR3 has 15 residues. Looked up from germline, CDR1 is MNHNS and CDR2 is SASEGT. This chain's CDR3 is CASSDPGGANTEAFF. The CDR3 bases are TGTGCCAGCAGTGATCCCGGGGGAGCGAACACTGAAGCTTTCTTT.

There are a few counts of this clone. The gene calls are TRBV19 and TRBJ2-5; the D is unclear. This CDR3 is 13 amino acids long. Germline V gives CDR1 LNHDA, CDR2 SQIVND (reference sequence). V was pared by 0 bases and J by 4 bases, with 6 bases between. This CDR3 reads CASSIDYLETQYF. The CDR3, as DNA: TGTGCCAGTAGTATAGACTACCTAGAGACCCAGTACTTC.

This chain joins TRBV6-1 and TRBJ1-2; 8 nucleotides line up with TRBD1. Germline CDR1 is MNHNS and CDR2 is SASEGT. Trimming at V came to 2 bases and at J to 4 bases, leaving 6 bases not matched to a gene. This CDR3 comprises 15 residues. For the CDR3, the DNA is TGTGCCAGCAGTGAACAGGGGGCGCCAAGCTATGGCTACACCTTC. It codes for CASSEQGAPSYGYTF.

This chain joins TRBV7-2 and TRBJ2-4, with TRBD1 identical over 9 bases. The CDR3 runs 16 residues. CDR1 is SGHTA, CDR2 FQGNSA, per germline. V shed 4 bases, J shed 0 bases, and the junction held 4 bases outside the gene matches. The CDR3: CASSSGTGRAKNIQYF. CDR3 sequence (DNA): TGTGCCAGCAGCTCCGGGACAGGGAGAGCCAAAAACATTCAGTACTTC.

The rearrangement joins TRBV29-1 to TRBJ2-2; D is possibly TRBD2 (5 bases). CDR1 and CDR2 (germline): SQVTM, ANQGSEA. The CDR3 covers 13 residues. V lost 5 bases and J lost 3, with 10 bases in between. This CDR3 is CSVNRGDTGELFF. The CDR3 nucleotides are TGCAGCGTTAACCGGGGAGACACCGGGGAGCTGTTTTTT.

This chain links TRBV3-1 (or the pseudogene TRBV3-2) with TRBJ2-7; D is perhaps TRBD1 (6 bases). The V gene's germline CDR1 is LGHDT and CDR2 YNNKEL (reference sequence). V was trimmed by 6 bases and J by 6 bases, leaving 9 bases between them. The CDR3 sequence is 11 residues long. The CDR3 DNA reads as TGTGCCAGCAGTCAGGGGAGCGAGCAGTACTTC. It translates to CASSQGSEQYF.

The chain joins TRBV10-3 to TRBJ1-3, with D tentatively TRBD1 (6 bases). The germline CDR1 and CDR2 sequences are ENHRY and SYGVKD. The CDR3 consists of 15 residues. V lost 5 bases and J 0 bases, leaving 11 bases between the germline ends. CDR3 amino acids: CAISTGTSSGNTIYF. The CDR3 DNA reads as TGTGCCATCAGTACCGGGACAAGCTCTGGAAACACCATATATTTT.

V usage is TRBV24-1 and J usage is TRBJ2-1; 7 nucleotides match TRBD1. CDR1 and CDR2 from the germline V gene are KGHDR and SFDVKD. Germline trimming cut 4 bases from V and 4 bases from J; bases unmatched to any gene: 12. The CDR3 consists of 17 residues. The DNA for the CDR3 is TGTGCCACCAGTGACTCTGTCGGGACAGCTGTTTACAATGAGCAGTTCTTC. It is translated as CATSDSVGTAVYNEQFF.

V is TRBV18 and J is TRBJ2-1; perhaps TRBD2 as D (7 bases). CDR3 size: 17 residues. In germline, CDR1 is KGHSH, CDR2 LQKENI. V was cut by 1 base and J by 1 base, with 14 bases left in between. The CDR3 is CASSPLLGGASYNEQFF. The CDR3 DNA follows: TGTGCCAGCTCACCACTTCTGGGGGGGGCATCCTACAATGAGCAGTTCTTC.

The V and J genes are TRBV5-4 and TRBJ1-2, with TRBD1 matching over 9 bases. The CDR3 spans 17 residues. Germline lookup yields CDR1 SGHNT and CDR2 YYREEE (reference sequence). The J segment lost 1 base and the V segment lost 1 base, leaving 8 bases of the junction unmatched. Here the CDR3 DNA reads TGTGCCAGCAGCTTGCCACAGGGGGCGAACTTTAACTATGGCTACACCTTC. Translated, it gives CASSLPQGANFNYGYTF.

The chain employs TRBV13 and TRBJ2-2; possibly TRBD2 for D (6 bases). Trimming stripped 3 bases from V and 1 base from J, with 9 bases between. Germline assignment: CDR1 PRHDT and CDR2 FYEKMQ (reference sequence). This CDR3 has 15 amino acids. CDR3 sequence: CASSLGTLNTGELFF. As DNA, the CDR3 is TGTGCCAGCAGCTTGGGGACTTTGAACACCGGGGAGCTGTTTTTT.

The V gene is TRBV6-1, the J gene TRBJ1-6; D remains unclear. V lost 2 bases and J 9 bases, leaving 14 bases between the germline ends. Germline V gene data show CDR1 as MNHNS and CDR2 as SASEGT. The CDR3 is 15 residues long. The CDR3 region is CASSERNPGVSPLHF. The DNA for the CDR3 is TGTGCCAGCAGTGAAAGAAACCCCGGGGTTTCACCCCTCCACTTT.

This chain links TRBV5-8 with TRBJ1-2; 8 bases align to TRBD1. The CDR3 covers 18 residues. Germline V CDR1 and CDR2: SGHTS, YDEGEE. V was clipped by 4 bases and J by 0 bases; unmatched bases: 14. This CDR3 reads CASSPSSRGRRANYGYTF. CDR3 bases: TGTGCCAGCAGCCCTAGCTCCAGGGGGCGCAGAGCTAACTATGGCTACACCTTC.

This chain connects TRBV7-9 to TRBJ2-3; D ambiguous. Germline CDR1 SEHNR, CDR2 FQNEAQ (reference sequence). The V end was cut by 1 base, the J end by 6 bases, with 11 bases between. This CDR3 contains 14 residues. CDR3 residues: CASSLVSSRDTQYF. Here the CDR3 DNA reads TGTGCCAGCAGCTTAGTGAGTAGCCGGGATACGCAGTATTTT. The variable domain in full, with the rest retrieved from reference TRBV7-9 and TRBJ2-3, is DTGVSQNPRHKITKRGQNVTFRCDPISEHNRLYWYRQTLGQGPEFLTYFQNEAQLEKSRLLSDRFSAERPKGSFSTLEIQRTEQGDSAMYLCASSLVSSRDTQYFGPGTRLTVL.

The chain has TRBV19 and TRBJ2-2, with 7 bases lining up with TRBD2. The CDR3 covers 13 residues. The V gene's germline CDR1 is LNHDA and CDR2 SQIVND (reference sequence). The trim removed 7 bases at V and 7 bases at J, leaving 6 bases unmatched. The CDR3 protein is CASKGPGGGELFF. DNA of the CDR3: TGTGCCAGTAAGGGCCCGGGGGGCGGGGAGCTGTTTTTT.

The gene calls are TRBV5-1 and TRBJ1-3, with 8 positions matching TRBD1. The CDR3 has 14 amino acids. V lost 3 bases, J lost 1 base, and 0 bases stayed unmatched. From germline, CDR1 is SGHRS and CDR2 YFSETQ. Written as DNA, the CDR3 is TGCGCCAGCAGCTACAGGGGGTCTGGAAACACCATATATTTT. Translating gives CASSYRGSGNTIYF.

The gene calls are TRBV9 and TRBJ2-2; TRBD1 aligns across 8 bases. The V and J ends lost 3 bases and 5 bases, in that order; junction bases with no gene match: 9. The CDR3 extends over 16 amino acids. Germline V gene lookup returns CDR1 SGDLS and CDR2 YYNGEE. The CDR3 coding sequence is TGTGCCAGCAGCGCCACGACAGGGGTTGGGACCGGGGAGCTGTTTTTT. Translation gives CASSATTGVGTGELFF.

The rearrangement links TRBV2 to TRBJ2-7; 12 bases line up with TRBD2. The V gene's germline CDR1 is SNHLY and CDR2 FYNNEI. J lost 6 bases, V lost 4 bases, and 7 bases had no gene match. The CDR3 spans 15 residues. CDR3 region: CASSASSGGASEQYF. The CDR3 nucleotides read TGTGCCAGCAGTGCGTCTAGCGGGGGGGCGTCCGAGCAGTACTTC.

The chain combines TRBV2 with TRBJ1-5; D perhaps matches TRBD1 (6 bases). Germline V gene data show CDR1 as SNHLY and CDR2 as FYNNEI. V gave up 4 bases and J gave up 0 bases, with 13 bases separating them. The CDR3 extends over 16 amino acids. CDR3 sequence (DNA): TGTGCCAGCAGTGTTGAGGGGGGGGTTAGCAATCAGCCCCAGCATTTT. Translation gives CASSVEGGVSNQPQHF.

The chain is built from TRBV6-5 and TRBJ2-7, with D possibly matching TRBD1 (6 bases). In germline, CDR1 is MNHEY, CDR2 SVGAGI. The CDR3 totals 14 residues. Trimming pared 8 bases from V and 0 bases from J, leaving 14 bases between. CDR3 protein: CASAPGTSSYEQYF. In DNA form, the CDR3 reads TGTGCCAGCGCCCCCGGGACAAGCTCCTACGAGCAGTACTTC.

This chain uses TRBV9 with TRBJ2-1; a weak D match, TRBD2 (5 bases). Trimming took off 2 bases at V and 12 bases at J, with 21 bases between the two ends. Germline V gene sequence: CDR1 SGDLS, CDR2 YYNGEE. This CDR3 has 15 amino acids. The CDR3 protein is CASSVASWVDRGQFF. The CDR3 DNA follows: TGTGCCAGCAGCGTGGCTAGCTGGGTTGACCGGGGGCAGTTCTTC.